These 11 T cell receptor beta chains were all obtained from the same sample, sequenced in a study of T cells in Graves' hyperthyroidism and ophthalmopathy. Researchers amplified the TCR beta CDR3 regions from RNA transcripts. Using the HTBI primer set, a first-round RT-PCR was run on the TCR CDR3. TCRdb reanalysed the multiplex PCR reads using MiXCR and keeps one entry per CDR3 protein. The table has 250,000 to 400,000 distinct CDR3 sequences, roughly 13% seen once. Specimen: blood. The receptors were gathered from a woman between 40 and 55 years old with Graves' ophthalmopathy.

This clonotype came up many times. This rearrangement joins TRBV20-1 to TRBJ1-2; 10 nucleotides line up with TRBD1. The CDR3 covers 15 residues. V was clipped by 6 bases and J by 3 bases; unmatched bases: 10. Germline loops: CDR1 DFQATT, CDR2 SNEGSKA (reference sequence). The CDR3: CSATRGQGVDYGYTF. The CDR3 bases are TGCAGTGCCACCCGCGGACAGGGGGTTGACTATGGCTACACCTTC.

Many counts were recorded for this clonotype. This sequence joins TRBV15 and TRBJ2-1; no reliable D call. Germline CDR1 and CDR2: LNHNV and YYDKDF (reference sequence). This CDR3 spans 17 amino acids. The germline V and J ends were trimmed by 0 bases and 8 bases, with 20 bases remaining between them. This chain's CDR3 is CATSREMGTETIYEQFF. The CDR3 coding sequence is TGTGCCACCAGCAGAGAGATGGGCACCGAGACAATATATGAGCAGTTCTTC.

This clonotype came up many times. V gene TRBV29-1 combines with J gene TRBJ2-1; D may be TRBD2 (6 bases). Trimming pared 3 bases from V and 8 bases from J, leaving 14 bases between. From germline, CDR1 is SQVTM and CDR2 ANQGSEA. The CDR3 loop spans 13 amino acids. The CDR3 nucleotides read TGCAGCGTTGAGGAGGGGTACACGGATGAGCAGTTCTTC. It is translated as CSVEEGYTDEQFF.

This chain joins TRBV5-1 and TRBJ2-5; D gene uncertain. The CDR3 covers 16 residues. Trimming removed 4 bases from V and 5 bases from J, with 21 bases in between. Germline values: CDR1 SGHRS, CDR2 YFSETQ. The CDR3 region is CASSPHRFGEGETQYF. CDR3 sequence (DNA): TGCGCCAGCAGCCCGCACCGGTTTGGGGAAGGGGAGACCCAGTACTTC.

In DNA form, the CDR3 reads TGTGCCAGCAGCCAAGAGGCAATTTCGGGATCAGATACGCAGTATTTT. Its translation is CASSQEAISGSDTQYF. The rearrangement joins TRBV3-1 to TRBJ2-3; D is perhaps TRBD2 (5 bases). V lost 0 bases and J 4 bases, leaving 14 bases between the germline ends. The CDR3 covers 16 residues. Germline V gene data show CDR1 as LGHDT and CDR2 as YNNKEL (reference sequence).

The chain employs TRBV5-6 and TRBJ2-3; no clear D. V lost 1 base and J lost 2, with 8 bases in between. This CDR3 comprises 14 residues. Germline lookup yields CDR1 SGHDT and CDR2 YYEEEE. DNA for the CDR3: TGTGCCAGCAGCTTGTCTGGACCCACAGATACGCAGTATTTT. This encodes CASSLSGPTDTQYF. The complete variable domain, with remaining parts taken from reference TRBV5-6 and TRBJ2-3, reads DAGVTQSPTHLIKTRGQQVTLRCSPKSGHDTVSWYQQALGQGPQFIFQYYEEEERQRGNFPDRFSGHQFPNYSSELNVNALLLGDSALYLCASSLSGPTDTQYFGPGTRLTVL.

This clonotype was recorded at least ten times. The chain combines TRBV2 with TRBJ2-1; D possibly matches TRBD1 or TRBD2 (5 bases each). V dropped 3 bases and J dropped 9 bases, with 21 bases sitting between them. Germline loops: CDR1 SNHLY, CDR2 FYNNEI. The length of the CDR3 is 16 residues. Written as DNA, the CDR3 is TGTGCCAGCAGTGATGGGGGTCGACAGACACTCGGTGAGCAGTTCTTC. Translating gives CASSDGGRQTLGEQFF.

There are a few counts of this clonotype. CDR3: CATSTGHPSSYEQYF. In DNA form, the CDR3 reads TGTGCCACCAGCACTGGGCACCCCAGCTCCTACGAGCAGTACTTC. The rearrangement uses TRBV15 and TRBJ2-7; unclear D gene. CDR1 and CDR2 from the germline V gene are LNHNV and YYDKDF (reference sequence). The CDR3 loop spans 15 amino acids. Trimming took off 4 bases at V and 0 bases at J, with 13 bases between the two ends.

This clonotype was recorded many times. The chain has TRBV11-2 and TRBJ2-3, with 9 bases fitting TRBD2. CDR3 length: 15 residues. V trimming: 5 bases; J trimming: 4 bases; junction bases outside the gene matches: 7. Germline V gene data show CDR1 as SGHAT and CDR2 as FQNNGV. The CDR3: CASSPAGGPADTQYF. CDR3 bases: TGTGCCAGCAGCCCCGCGGGGGGGCCGGCAGATACGCAGTATTTT.

This clonotype was seen repeatedly, ten times or more. The gene calls are TRBV27 and TRBJ1-2; D is ambiguous. The germline CDR1 and CDR2 sequences are MNHEY and SMNVEV (reference sequence). The length of the CDR3 is 13 residues. Trimming shortened V by 5 bases and J by 4 bases, and 11 bases separated the two germline ends. For the CDR3, the DNA is TGTGCCAGCAGTCCCAATCCCTTCTATGGCTACACCTTC. Protein sequence: CASSPNPFYGYTF.

This clonotype was counted many times. The chain couples TRBV20-1 to TRBJ1-2; D not resolved. This CDR3 has 13 amino acids. Germline V gene data show CDR1 as DFQATT and CDR2 as SNEGSKA (reference sequence). With 0 bases removed from V and 0 bases from J, the gap between germline ends came to 5 bases. The DNA for the CDR3 is TGCAGTGCTAGAGATCAAGCTAACTATGGCTACACCTTC. Its protein is CSARDQANYGYTF.